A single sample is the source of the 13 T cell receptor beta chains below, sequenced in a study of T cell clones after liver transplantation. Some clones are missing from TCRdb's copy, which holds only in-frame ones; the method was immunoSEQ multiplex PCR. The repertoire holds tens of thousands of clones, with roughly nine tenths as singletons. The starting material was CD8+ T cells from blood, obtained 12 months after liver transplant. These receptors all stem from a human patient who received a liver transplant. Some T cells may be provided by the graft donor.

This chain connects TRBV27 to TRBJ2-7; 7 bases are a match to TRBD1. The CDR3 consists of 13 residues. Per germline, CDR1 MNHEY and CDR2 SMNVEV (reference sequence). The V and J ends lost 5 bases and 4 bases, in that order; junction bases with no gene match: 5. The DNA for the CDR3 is TGTGCCAGCAGTGACAGGGTCTGGTACGAGCAGTACTTC. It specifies CASSDRVWYEQYF.

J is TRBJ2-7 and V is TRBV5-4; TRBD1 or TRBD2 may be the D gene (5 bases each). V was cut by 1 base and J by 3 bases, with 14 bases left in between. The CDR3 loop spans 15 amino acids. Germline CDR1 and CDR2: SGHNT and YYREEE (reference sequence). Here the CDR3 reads CASSLNPGTNYEQYF. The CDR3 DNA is TGTGCCAGCAGCTTGAATCCCGGGACCAACTACGAGCAGTACTTC.

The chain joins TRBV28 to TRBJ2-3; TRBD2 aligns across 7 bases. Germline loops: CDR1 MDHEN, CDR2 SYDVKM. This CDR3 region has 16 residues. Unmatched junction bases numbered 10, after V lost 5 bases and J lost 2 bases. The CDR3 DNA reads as TGTGCCAGCAGTCCGCCATGGAGCGGGGTCACAGATACGCAGTATTTT. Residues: CASSPPWSGVTDTQYF.

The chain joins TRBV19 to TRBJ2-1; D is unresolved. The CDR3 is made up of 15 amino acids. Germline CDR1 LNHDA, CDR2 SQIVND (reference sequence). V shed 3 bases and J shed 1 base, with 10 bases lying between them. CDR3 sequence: CASSIGPVSYNEQFF. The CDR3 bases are TGTGCCAGTAGTATCGGCCCGGTGTCCTACAATGAGCAGTTCTTC. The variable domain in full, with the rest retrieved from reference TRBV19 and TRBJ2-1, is DGGITQSPKYLFRKEGQNVTLSCEQNLNHDAMYWYRQDPGQGLRLIYYSQIVNDFQKGDIAEGYSVSREKKESFPLTVTSAQKNPTAFYLCASSIGPVSYNEQFFGPGTRLTVL.

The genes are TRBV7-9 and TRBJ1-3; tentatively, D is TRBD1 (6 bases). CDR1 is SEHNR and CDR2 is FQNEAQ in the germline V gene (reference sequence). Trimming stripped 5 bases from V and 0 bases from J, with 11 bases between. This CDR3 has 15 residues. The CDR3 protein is CASSRLRGSGNTIYF. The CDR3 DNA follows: TGTGCCAGCAGCCGGCTCAGGGGCTCTGGAAACACCATATATTTT.

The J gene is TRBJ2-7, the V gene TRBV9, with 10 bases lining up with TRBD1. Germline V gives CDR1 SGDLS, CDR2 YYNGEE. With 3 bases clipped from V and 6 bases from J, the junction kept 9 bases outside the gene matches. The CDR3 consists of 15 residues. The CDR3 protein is CASSDGQGVPGEQYF. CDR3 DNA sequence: TGTGCCAGCAGCGATGGACAGGGGGTCCCGGGCGAGCAGTACTTC.

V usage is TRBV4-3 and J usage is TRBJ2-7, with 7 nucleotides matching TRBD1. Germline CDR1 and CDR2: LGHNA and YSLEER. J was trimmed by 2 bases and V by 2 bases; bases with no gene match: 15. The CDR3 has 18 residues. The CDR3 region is CASSQKHSGTEDPYEQYF. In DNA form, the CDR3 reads TGCGCCAGCAGCCAAAAACATTCCGGGACAGAAGATCCCTACGAGCAGTACTTC.

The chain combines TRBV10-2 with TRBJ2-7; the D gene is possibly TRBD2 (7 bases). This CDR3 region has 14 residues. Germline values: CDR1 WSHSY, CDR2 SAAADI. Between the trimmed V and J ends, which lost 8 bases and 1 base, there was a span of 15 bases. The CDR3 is CASAFAGASYEQYF. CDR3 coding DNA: TGCGCCAGCGCCTTTGCGGGGGCATCCTACGAGCAGTACTTC.

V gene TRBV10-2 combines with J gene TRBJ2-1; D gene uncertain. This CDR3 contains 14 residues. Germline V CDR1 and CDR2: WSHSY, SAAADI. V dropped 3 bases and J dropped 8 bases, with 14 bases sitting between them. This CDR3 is CASSDPRDLDEQFF. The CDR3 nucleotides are TGCGCCAGCAGTGACCCCAGAGATTTGGATGAGCAGTTCTTC.

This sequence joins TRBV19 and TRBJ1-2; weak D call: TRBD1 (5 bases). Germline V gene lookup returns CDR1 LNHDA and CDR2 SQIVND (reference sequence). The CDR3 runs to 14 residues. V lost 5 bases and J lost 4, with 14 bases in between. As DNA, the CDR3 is TGTGCCAGTAGTCCCTCGGGACCCACCTATGGCTACACCTTC. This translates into CASSPSGPTYGYTF.

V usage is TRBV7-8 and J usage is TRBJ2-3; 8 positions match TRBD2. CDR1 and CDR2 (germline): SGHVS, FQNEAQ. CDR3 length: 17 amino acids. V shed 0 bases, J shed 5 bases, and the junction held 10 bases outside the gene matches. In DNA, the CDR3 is TGTGCCAGCAGCTTAGCGTCCAGTAGCGGGATAGTAGATACGCAGTATTTT. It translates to CASSLASSSGIVDTQYF.

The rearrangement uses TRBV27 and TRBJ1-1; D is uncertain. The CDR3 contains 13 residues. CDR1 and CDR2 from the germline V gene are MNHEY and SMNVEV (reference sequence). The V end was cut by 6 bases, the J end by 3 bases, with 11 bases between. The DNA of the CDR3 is TGTGCCAGCAGGAGCTTAAGGGACACTGAAGCTTTCTTT. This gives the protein CASRSLRDTEAFF.

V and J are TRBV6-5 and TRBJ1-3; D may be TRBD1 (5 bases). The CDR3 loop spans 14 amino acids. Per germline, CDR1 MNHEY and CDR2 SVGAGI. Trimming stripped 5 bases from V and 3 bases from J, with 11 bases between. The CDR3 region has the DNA TGTGCCAGCAGTACCGCAGGGAATGGAAACACCATATATTTT. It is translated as CASSTAGNGNTIYF.